The clone carrying this TCR beta chain showed up just once. Its specificity is not known. Libraries were prepared by immunoSEQ multiplex PCR; TCRdb keeps only in-frame clonotypes and omits some of them. Of around 80,000 clones in the sample, about 90% were seen once. Trimming cost V 5 bases and J 7 bases, with 11 bases left between them. The CDR3 consists of 12 residues. Germline assignment: CDR1 GTSNPN and CDR2 SVGIG (reference sequence). The data belong to a study of OX40 agonist ivuxolimab in advanced cancers. Study at large: The study reported partial responses in three patients: one hepatocellular carcinoma, two cutaneous melanoma. Study results and caveats: Several nonresponders also turned out to have low normalized T-cell clonal expansion. On average, CD8+ T cells showed a greater number of expanded clones than CD4+.

Here the sequenced sample was CD4+ or CD8+ T cells sorted from blood, taken in a trial of the OX40 agonist ivuxolimab. V and J are TRBV30 and TRBJ1-4; D may be TRBD1 (6 bases). This sequence originates from an adult with an advanced solid tumor such as melanoma, head and neck, liver or kidney cancer. CDR3 bases: TGTGCCTGGGGACAGCGCTCTGAAAAACTGTTTTTT. Its translation is CAWGQRSEKLFF.